The 24 T cell receptor beta chains presented below share a single source sample, sequenced in a study of molecular identifiers for immune sequencing clone quantification. TCRdb re-called the PCR reads through MiXCR, storing one row per CDR3 protein. The table has tens of thousands of distinct CDR3 sequences, about a sixth seen once. The specimen was naive CD8+ T cells from blood, with Jurkat cell RNA spiked in. Subset noted: FACS-sorted CD8+CD4-CCR7+CD45RA+ naive T cells. The receptor source for this set is a human donor in good health. Some libraries in this study had Jurkat cell RNA spiked in.

This clonotype was detected many times. V is TRBV29-1 and J is TRBJ2-2; D call uncertain. The V end was cut by 0 bases, the J end by 2 bases, with 10 bases between. The CDR3 is made up of 15 amino acids. Per germline, CDR1 SQVTM and CDR2 ANQGSEA. CDR3 in amino acids: CSVEDRKRNTGELFF. CDR3 sequence (DNA): TGCAGCGTTGAAGATCGTAAAAGAAACACCGGGGAGCTGTTTTTT.

The chain couples TRBV19 to TRBJ2-7; 9 nucleotides line up with TRBD2. Germline CDR1 LNHDA, CDR2 SQIVND (reference sequence). CDR3 length equals 15 residues. J was trimmed by 6 bases and V by 3 bases; bases with no gene match: 9. The CDR3, as DNA: TGTGCCAGTAGTATCCTGATTAGCGGGAGTTCCGAGCAGTACTTC. This encodes CASSILISGSSEQYF.

This clonotype was counted between two and nine times. J is TRBJ2-1 and V is TRBV4-1, with 7 bases matching TRBD2. CDR3 length: 14 residues. Unmatched junction bases numbered 14, after V lost 8 bases and J lost 10 bases. In germline, CDR1 is MGHRA, CDR2 YSYEKL. CDR3 coding DNA: TGCGCCAGCCAGACTAGCCCCGTGGGGAAGGAGCAGTTCTTC. This sequence encodes CASQTSPVGKEQFF.

This clonotype has at least ten counts. The chain is built from TRBV9 and TRBJ2-3; D is possibly TRBD1 or TRBD2 (5 bases each). Germline values: CDR1 SGDLS, CDR2 YYNGEE. CDR3 size: 15 residues. Trimming took 5 bases from V and 4 from J, leaving 17 bases between them. The CDR3 here is CASSQGPRGSDTQYF. DNA of the CDR3: TGTGCCAGCAGTCAGGGACCCCGAGGGTCAGATACGCAGTATTTT.

The chain employs TRBV7-8 and TRBJ1-1; D perhaps matches TRBD1 (6 bases). Trimming cost V 6 bases and J 0 bases, with 14 bases left between them. The CDR3 is 15 amino acids. Looked up from germline, CDR1 is SGHVS and CDR2 is FQNEAQ. The CDR3 bases are TGTGCCAGCAGGGACGAGGGACAACTGAACACTGAAGCTTTCTTT. Protein: CASRDEGQLNTEAFF.

This clonotype came up many times. The V and J genes are TRBV15 and TRBJ1-5, with a tentative D call TRBD1 (6 bases). Trimming stripped 1 base from V and 2 bases from J, with 12 bases between. The CDR3 has 16 residues. Germline values: CDR1 LNHNV, CDR2 YYDKDF (reference sequence). CDR3 sequence: CATSRGLQGGNQPQHF. As DNA, the CDR3 is TGTGCCACCAGCAGAGGTCTACAGGGAGGCAATCAGCCCCAGCATTTT.

This clonotype was detected ten times or more. The chain carries TRBV9 and TRBJ2-2, with 8 bases lining up with TRBD2. The V gene end was trimmed by 4 bases and the J gene end by 5 bases; junction bases not matched to a gene: 7. CDR3 length: 15 residues. Germline V gives CDR1 SGDLS, CDR2 YYNGEE. CDR3 DNA sequence: TGTGCCAGCAGCCCGCAGACTAGCGCTACCGGGGAGCTGTTTTTT. It yields the protein CASSPQTSATGELFF.

With respect to this clonotype: Since a much larger clone is just one base distant, this may be a read error. The V and J genes are TRBV19 and TRBJ1-6; D is possibly TRBD1 (6 bases). The germline V gene encodes CDR1 LNHDA and CDR2 SQIVND (reference sequence). This CDR3 region has 19 residues. The CDR3 region is CASSPKYNRAGSYNSPHHF. The CDR3 DNA reads as TGTGCCAGTAGCCCCAAATATAACAGGGCCGGATCCTATAATTCACCCCACCACTTT.

This clonotype was counted between two and nine times. A read error may be the cause here, since a much bigger clone is one base away. The chain recombines TRBV6-1 with TRBJ2-7; TRBD2 aligns across 7 bases. The germline V gene has CDR1 MNHNS and CDR2 SASEGT. The CDR3 spans 15 residues. After removal of 1 base from V and 3 bases from J, the junction contained 6 bases not matched to a gene. CDR3 nucleotide sequence: TGTGCCAGCAGTGAAGGAGGTCTAGCGGTCTACGAGCAGTACTTC. Its translation: CASSEGGLAVYEQYF.

This clonotype was seen at least ten times. The chain links TRBV27 to TRBJ1-1; D is undetermined. In germline, CDR1 is MNHEY, CDR2 SMNVEV (reference sequence). Trimming shortened V by 2 bases and J by 1 base, and 11 bases separated the two germline ends. The CDR3 extends over 15 amino acids. This CDR3 is CASSLMVGRNTEAFF. CDR3 nucleotides: TGTGCCAGCAGTTTAATGGTTGGAAGGAACACTGAAGCTTTCTTT.

This clonotype was detected only once. With a much larger clone just one base away, this may be a read error. This chain joins TRBV20-1 and TRBJ1-1; D perhaps matches TRBD1 (6 bases). CDR1 DFQATT and CDR2 SNEGSKA come from the germline V gene (reference sequence). V was shortened by 5 bases and J by 6 bases, with 13 bases between the two germline ends. This CDR3 is built from 12 residues. The DNA of the CDR3 is TGCAGTGCTTCCCTAACAGGGCCTGAAGCTTTCTTT. Protein sequence: CSASLTGPEAFF.

Notes on this clonotype: One junction end does not reproduce the germline sequence, and a read error may be involved. The chain uses TRBV4-3 and TRBJ1-3; the D gene is possibly TRBD1 (6 bases). The length of the CDR3 is 17 residues. Per germline, CDR1 LGHNA and CDR2 YSLEER. In DNA, the CDR3 is TGCGCTAGCAGCCAAGACCTCCAGGGGAACTCTGGAGACACCATATATTTT. This encodes CASSQDLQGNSGDTIYF.

The chain has TRBV7-9 and TRBJ1-3; D not certain. CDR1 is SEHNR and CDR2 is FQNEAQ in the germline V gene (reference sequence). V was trimmed by 1 base and J by 2 bases, leaving 12 bases between them. The CDR3 runs to 16 residues. CDR3 loop: CASSLGPGGAGNTIYF. The DNA for the CDR3 is TGTGCCAGCAGCTTAGGGCCTGGAGGCGCTGGAAACACCATATATTTT. Supplemented by reference TRBV7-9 and TRBJ1-3, the full variable domain reads DTGVSQNPRHKITKRGQNVTFRCDPISEHNRLYWYRQTLGQGPEFLTYFQNEAQLEKSRLLSDRFSAERPKGSFSTLEIQRTEQGDSAMYLCASSLGPGGAGNTIYFGEGSWLTVV.

This clonotype has a count of ten or more. The genes are TRBV30 and TRBJ2-1; 9 bases map to TRBD1. CDR3 length equals 14 residues. The germline gives CDR1 GTSNPN, CDR2 SVGIG (reference sequence). Germline trimming cut 1 base from V and 4 bases from J; bases unmatched to any gene: 2. The CDR3 protein is CAWSGQGVYNEQFF. CDR3 nucleotide sequence: TGTGCCTGGAGTGGACAGGGGGTTTACAATGAGCAGTTCTTC.

Remarks on this clonotype: A much more abundant neighbour one base away suggests this may be a read error. This chain connects TRBV9 to TRBJ1-4, with 11 bases that match TRBD1. The CDR3 has 16 amino acids. Germline CDR1 reads SGDLS; CDR2 reads YYNGEE. CDR3 protein: CANSPPPGQGDEKLFF. The CDR3 bases are TGTGCCAACAGCCCTCCCCCGGGACAGGGGGATGAAAAACTGTTTTTT.

The chain has TRBV19 and TRBJ2-1; possible D gene TRBD2, 7 bases. V was clipped by 5 bases and J by 4 bases, with 12 bases between them. The CDR3 has 14 amino acids. From germline, CDR1 is LNHDA and CDR2 SQIVND (reference sequence). The CDR3: CASSYRGAYNEQFF. DNA for the CDR3: TGTGCCAGTAGTTACCGGGGGGCTTACAATGAGCAGTTCTTC.

On this clonotype: A read error may be the cause here, since a much bigger clone is one base away. Because the CDR3 is missing its conserved closing phenylalanine or tryptophan, this is likely a read error. The rearrangement uses TRBV28 and TRBJ2-7; no definite D call. With 6 bases removed from V and 0 bases from J, the gap between germline ends came to 12 bases. CDR3 length: 14 amino acids. The V gene's germline CDR1 is MDHEN and CDR2 SYDVKM. In DNA, the CDR3 is TGTGCCAGCAGCTATGGGGTAAGCTCCTACGAGCAGTACCTC. Translation: CASSYGVSSYEQYL.

There are many counts of this clonotype. This chain links TRBV13 with TRBJ2-3; D is undetermined. The CDR3 covers 13 residues. The germline CDR1 and CDR2 sequences are PRHDT and FYEKMQ (reference sequence). V was cut by 5 bases and J by 3 bases, with 9 bases left in between. Here the CDR3 DNA reads TGTGCCAGCAGCCAACGAAAAACAGATACGCAGTATTTT. Its translation is CASSQRKTDTQYF. Supplemented by reference TRBV13 and TRBJ2-3, the full variable domain reads AAGVIQSPRHLIKEKRETATLKCYPIPRHDTVYWYQQGPGQDPQFLISFYEKMQSDKGSIPDRFSAQQFSDYHSELNMSSLELGDSALYFCASSQRKTDTQYFGPGTRLTVL.

A word on this clonotype: Being one base from a much bigger clone, this may be a read error. The genes are TRBV28 and TRBJ2-7; 7 nucleotides align to TRBD2. Unmatched junction bases numbered 6, after V lost 4 bases and J lost 6 bases. The germline gives CDR1 MDHEN, CDR2 SYDVKM. This CDR3 comprises 13 residues. CDR3 sequence (DNA): TGTGCCAGCAGTTCTGGGGGGGTGGCCGAGCAGTACTTC. Amino acid sequence: CASSSGGVAEQYF.

This clonotype was seen at least ten times. The chain uses TRBV29-1 and TRBJ2-1, with TRBD2 matching over 9 bases. Germline loops: CDR1 SQVTM, CDR2 ANQGSEA. This CDR3 is built from 13 residues. The V gene end was trimmed by 4 bases and the J gene end by 7 bases; junction bases not matched to a gene: 5. For the CDR3, the DNA is TGCAGCGTTGGTGGCGGGAGGGGGAATGAGCAGTTCTTC. Translated, it gives CSVGGGRGNEQFF.

This clonotype was seen many times. V gene TRBV4-1 combines with J gene TRBJ2-7, with TRBD1 as a possible D gene (6 bases). The CDR3 extends over 15 amino acids. Germline V gene sequence: CDR1 MGHRA, CDR2 YSYEKL. With 4 bases removed from V and 2 bases from J, the gap between germline ends came to 15 bases. The DNA for the CDR3 is TGCGCCAGCAGCCGAGGACAGAGCGAGGCCTACGAGCAGTACTTC. Protein sequence: CASSRGQSEAYEQYF.

With regard to this clonotype: This could be a read error, since a much larger clone is one nucleotide away. The rearrangement uses TRBV2 and TRBJ2-7, with D hard to call. The CDR3 is 12 residues long. Trimming left V 3 bases short and J 9 bases short, with 12 bases between. Germline loops: CDR1 SNHLY, CDR2 FYNNEI. Here the CDR3 reads CASSDESVVQYF. CDR3 DNA sequence: TGTGCCAGCAGTGACGAGTCCGTCGTGCAGTACTTC.

In regard to this clonotype: The conserved phenylalanine or tryptophan is not found at the CDR3 terminus, so this likely reflects a read error. The genes are TRBV12-3 or TRBV12-4 and TRBJ1-3; no definite D call. This CDR3 comprises 15 residues. Trimming left V 5 bases short and J 2 bases short, with 13 bases between. As DNA, the CDR3 is TGTGCCAGCAGTGCCGTCGGGGTACCTGGAAACACCATATATATT. Translation gives CASSAVGVPGNTIYI.

This clonotype was detected only a few times. The chain recombines TRBV12-5 with TRBJ1-1; no reliable D call. Germline CDR1 LGHNT, CDR2 FRNRAP. Trimming cost V 3 bases and J 1 base, with 6 bases left between them. The length of the CDR3 is 13 residues. The CDR3 here is CASGFWENTEAFF. The CDR3 coding sequence is TGTGCTAGTGGTTTCTGGGAGAACACTGAAGCTTTCTTT.